Each of the 21 T cell receptor beta chains below was sequenced from the same sample in a study of immune cell composition in non-small cell lung cancer. Sequencing used immunoSEQ multiplex PCR; TCRdb keeps in-frame clones, though not all of them. The data show about 2,500 clones, nearly 80% seen once. Sequencing was performed on lung tumor tissue. The receptors come from a human donor with non-small cell lung cancer.

V is TRBV11-3 and J is TRBJ2-1; TRBD2 agrees at 7 bases. CDR1 is SGHNT and CDR2 is YENEEA in the germline V gene. CDR3 length: 17 residues. The V gene end was trimmed by 1 base and the J gene end by 4 bases; junction bases not matched to a gene: 10. CDR3 region: CASSLGHPGGTYNEQFF. CDR3 in DNA: TGTGCCAGCAGCTTAGGTCATCCGGGAGGTACTTACAATGAGCAGTTCTTC.

This clone appeared a few times. The chain has TRBV2 and TRBJ2-1; TRBD2 aligns across 11 bases. The V gene end was trimmed by 5 bases and the J gene end by 9 bases; junction bases not matched to a gene: 6. This CDR3 region has 14 residues. Germline V CDR1 and CDR2: SNHLY, FYNNEI. The CDR3 sequence is CASSQTGTSGEQFF. CDR3 sequence (DNA): TGTGCCAGCAGTCAAACCGGGACTAGCGGTGAGCAGTTCTTC.

The chain recombines TRBV18 with TRBJ2-5; 15 nucleotides agree with TRBD2. Trimming cost V 0 bases and J 0 bases; bases outside gene matches: 2. CDR1 and CDR2 (germline): KGHSH, LQKENI. The CDR3 contains 18 residues. Here the CDR3 DNA reads TGTGCCAGCTCACCACCCGGGACTAGCGGGAGGTACCAAGAGACCCAGTACTTC. It encodes CASSPPGTSGRYQETQYF.

J is TRBJ2-7 and V is TRBV4-2, with a tentative D call TRBD2 (6 bases). The CDR3 has 17 amino acids. V was trimmed by 1 base and J by 1 base, leaving 17 bases between them. From germline, CDR1 is LGHNA and CDR2 YNFKEQ. The CDR3 DNA reads TGTGCCAGCAGCCAAGTCGTTGGAGGGACCGAGTCCTACGAGCAGTACTTC. It codes for CASSQVVGGTESYEQYF.

V and J are TRBV11-1 and TRBJ1-1; D gene uncertain. This CDR3 region has 13 residues. V lost 10 bases, J lost 1 base, and 13 bases lay in between. CDR1 is SGHAT and CDR2 is FQDESV in the germline V gene (reference sequence). CDR3 in amino acids: CATTGEPNTEAFF. CDR3 bases: TGTGCCACAACCGGGGAACCGAACACTGAAGCTTTCTTT. The variable domain in full, with the rest retrieved from reference TRBV11-1 and TRBJ1-1, is EAEVAQSPRYKITEKSQAVAFWCDPISGHATLYWYRQILGQGPELLVQFQDESVVDDSQLPKDRFSAERLKGVDSTLKIQPAELGDSAMYLCATTGEPNTEAFFGQGTRLTVV.

This sequence joins TRBV18 and TRBJ1-5; D is ambiguous. The CDR3 is made up of 15 amino acids. CDR1 KGHSH and CDR2 LQKENI come from the germline V gene. V was clipped by 6 bases and J by 0 bases, with 12 bases between them. CDR3 residues: CASSASSVSNQPQHF. The CDR3 nucleotides read TGTGCCAGCTCGGCTTCGTCCGTTAGCAATCAGCCCCAGCATTTT.

CDR3 sequence (DNA): TGTGCCTGGAGTCGAAACACCAATCAGCCCCAGCATTTT. It encodes CAWSRNTNQPQHF. The V and J genes are TRBV30 and TRBJ1-5; D unclear. There are 13 residues in the CDR3. The V gene lost 2 bases and the J gene lost 3 bases, with 8 bases spanning the gap. Per germline, CDR1 GTSNPN and CDR2 SVGIG (reference sequence).

This sequence joins TRBV28 and TRBJ1-2; 8 nucleotides agree with TRBD1. This CDR3 region has 13 residues. Germline loops: CDR1 MDHEN, CDR2 SYDVKM. Trimming cost V 6 bases and J 8 bases; bases outside gene matches: 8. CDR3 protein: CASRRTGGQGYTF. CDR3 nucleotides: TGTGCCAGCAGACGCACAGGGGGACAAGGCTACACCTTC.

The chain employs TRBV27 and TRBJ1-1; the D is unclear. Germline CDR1 MNHEY, CDR2 SMNVEV (reference sequence). Deletions cut 3 bases from V and 1 base from J, with 9 bases between. The CDR3 is 14 residues long. For the CDR3, the DNA is TGTGCCAGCAGTTTGACACAGAAGAACACTGAAGCTTTCTTT. Encoded protein: CASSLTQKNTEAFF.

This chain uses TRBV27 with TRBJ2-1; a weak D match, TRBD2 (6 bases). The CDR3 length is 17 residues. Germline V gene data show CDR1 as MNHEY and CDR2 as SMNVEV (reference sequence). V gave up 6 bases and J gave up 0 bases, with 18 bases separating them. The CDR3: CASSRPPGAISYNEQFF. In nucleotides, the CDR3 is TGTGCCAGCAGCCGGCCCCCGGGAGCTATCTCCTACAATGAGCAGTTCTTC.

A single count supports this clone. V and J are TRBV7-9 and TRBJ2-7; 7 bases are shared with TRBD1. The V and J ends lost 1 base and 2 bases, in that order; junction bases with no gene match: 5. Per germline, CDR1 SEHNR and CDR2 FQNEAQ (reference sequence). The CDR3 runs 15 residues. The chain's CDR3 is CASSLVTGAAYEQYF. The DNA of the CDR3 is TGTGCCAGCAGCTTAGTTACAGGGGCAGCCTACGAGCAGTACTTC.

The chain has TRBV5-5 and TRBJ2-3, with D perhaps matching TRBD1 (6 bases). The CDR3 has 16 amino acids. The ends were cut back, 4 bases at V and 2 bases at J, with 17 bases in the middle. Germline CDR1 SGHKS, CDR2 YYEKEE (reference sequence). The CDR3 spells CASSKYRDKHTDTQYF. CDR3 nucleotides: TGTGCCAGCAGCAAATACCGGGACAAACACACAGATACGCAGTATTTT.

The sample holds a few counts of this clone. V usage is TRBV18 and J usage is TRBJ2-7, with D perhaps matching TRBD2 (6 bases). V lost 6 bases, J lost 6 bases, and 15 bases lay in between. This CDR3 has 13 residues. The germline V gene encodes CDR1 KGHSH and CDR2 LQKENI. The CDR3 DNA is TGTGCCAGCTCCCTCGCGGCGGGACTCGAGCAGTACTTC. This codes for CASSLAAGLEQYF.

This clone occurred once. The chain couples TRBV7-9 to TRBJ2-2; 8 nucleotides agree with TRBD2. Trimming cost V 3 bases and J 0 bases; bases outside gene matches: 0. CDR3 length: 15 residues. Germline V lookup: CDR1 SEHNR, CDR2 FQNEAQ (reference sequence). Here the CDR3 reads CASSLTSANTGELFF. DNA of the CDR3: TGTGCCAGCAGCTTGACTAGCGCGAACACCGGGGAGCTGTTTTTT.

This chain links TRBV28 with TRBJ2-7; the match to TRBD1 covers 7 bases. Germline CDR1 reads MDHEN; CDR2 reads SYDVKM. CDR3 length equals 14 residues. V gave up 7 bases and J gave up 6 bases; unmatched junction bases: 12. The CDR3 nucleotides are TGTGCCAGCACTAGAGGGGGCTTTTCTGGCGAGCAGTACTTC. Protein: CASTRGGFSGEQYF.

V usage is TRBV7-3 and J usage is TRBJ2-7; 8 positions match TRBD1. Germline CDR1 and CDR2: SGHTA and FQGTGA. The length of the CDR3 is 14 residues. Trimming at V came to 5 bases and at J to 0 bases, leaving 3 bases not matched to a gene. The CDR3 DNA follows: TGTGCCAGCAGCCCGGACAGGGCCTCCTACGAGCAGTACTTC. Its translation is CASSPDRASYEQYF.

The rearrangement uses TRBV30 and TRBJ2-3; D possibly corresponds to TRBD2 (7 bases). The CDR3 contains 17 residues. V shed 3 bases and J shed 2 bases, with 21 bases lying between them. Germline V lookup: CDR1 GTSNPN, CDR2 SVGIG (reference sequence). The CDR3 nucleotides read TGTGCCTGGAGCTGGGGGGGCAGGGTGACCTCCACAGATACGCAGTATTTT. Translating it yields CAWSWGGRVTSTDTQYF.

The chain links TRBV30 to TRBJ2-7; D is perhaps TRBD2 (5 bases). In germline, CDR1 is GTSNPN, CDR2 SVGIG (reference sequence). CDR3 size: 12 residues. V lost 4 bases and J lost 0, with 7 bases in between. The CDR3: CAWTRGSYEQYF. The CDR3, as DNA: TGTGCCTGGACCCGGGGCTCCTACGAGCAGTACTTC.

The chain uses TRBV27 and TRBJ2-3; 14 nucleotides match TRBD2. CDR1 is MNHEY, CDR2 SMNVEV, per germline (reference sequence). V lost 5 bases to trimming and J lost 3 bases; unmatched junction nucleotides: 16. The CDR3 length is 20 residues. The CDR3 is CASSISQLRTSGRRTDTQYF. The CDR3 bases are TGTGCCAGCAGTATTTCCCAACTCAGGACTAGCGGGAGGAGGACAGATACGCAGTATTTT.

This sequence joins TRBV30 and TRBJ2-4; a weak D match, TRBD1 (5 bases). The germline V gene has CDR1 GTSNPN and CDR2 SVGIG (reference sequence). V was clipped by 1 base and J by 0 bases, with 7 bases between them. The CDR3 covers 14 residues. The CDR3 nucleotides read TGTGCCTGGAGTGGGACAATAGCCAAAAACATTCAGTACTTC. Its translation: CAWSGTIAKNIQYF. The entire variable domain, with the rest obtained from reference TRBV30 and TRBJ2-4, is as follows: SQTIHQWPATLVQPVGSPLSLECTVEGTSNPNLYWYRQAAGRGLQLLFYSVGIGQISSEVPQNLSASRPQDRQFILSSKKLLLSDSGFYLCAWSGTIAKNIQYFGAGTRLSVL.

The chain is built from TRBV28 and TRBJ2-1; TRBD2 matches 9 bases. CDR1 MDHEN and CDR2 SYDVKM come from the germline V gene. CDR3 length: 14 amino acids. V shed 6 bases, J shed 8 bases, and the junction held 8 bases outside the gene matches. The CDR3 DNA follows: TGTGCCAGCAGACCGGGGACTAGCCGCGATGAGCAGTTCTTC. Translated, it gives CASRPGTSRDEQFF. The full variable domain, its missing parts supplied by reference TRBV28 and TRBJ2-1, is DVKVTQSSRYLVKRTGEKVFLECVQDMDHENMFWYRQDPGLGLRLIYFSYDVKMKEKGDIPEGYSVSREKKERFSLILESASTNQTSMYLCASRPGTSRDEQFFGPGTRLTVL.